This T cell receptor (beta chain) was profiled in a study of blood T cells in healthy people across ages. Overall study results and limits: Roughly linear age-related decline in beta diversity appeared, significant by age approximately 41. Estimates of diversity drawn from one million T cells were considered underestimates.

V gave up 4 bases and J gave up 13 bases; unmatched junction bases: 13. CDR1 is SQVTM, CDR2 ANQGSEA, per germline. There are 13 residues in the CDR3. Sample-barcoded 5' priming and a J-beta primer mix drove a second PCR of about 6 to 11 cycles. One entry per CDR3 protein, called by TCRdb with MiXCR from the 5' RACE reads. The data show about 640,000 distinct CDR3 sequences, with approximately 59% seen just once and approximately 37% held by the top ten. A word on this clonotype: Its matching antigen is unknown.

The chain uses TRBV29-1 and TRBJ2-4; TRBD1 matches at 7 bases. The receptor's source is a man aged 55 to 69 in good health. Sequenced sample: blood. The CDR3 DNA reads TGCAGCGTTGGAGGGGGACAGTCCTACAAGCAGTACTTC. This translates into CSVGGGQSYKQYF.